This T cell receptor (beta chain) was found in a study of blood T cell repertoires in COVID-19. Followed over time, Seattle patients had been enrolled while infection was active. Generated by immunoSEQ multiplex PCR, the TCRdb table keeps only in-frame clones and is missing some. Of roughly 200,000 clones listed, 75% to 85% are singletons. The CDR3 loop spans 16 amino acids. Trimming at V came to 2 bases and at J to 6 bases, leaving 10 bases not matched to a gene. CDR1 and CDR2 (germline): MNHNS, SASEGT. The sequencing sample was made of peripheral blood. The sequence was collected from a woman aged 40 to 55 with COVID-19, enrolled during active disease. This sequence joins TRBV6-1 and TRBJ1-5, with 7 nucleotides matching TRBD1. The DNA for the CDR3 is TGTGCCAGCAGTGAATTGGAACAGGGGTTCGTTCAGCCCCAGCATTTT. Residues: CASSELEQGFVQPQHF.